This TCR beta chain was found in a study of blood T cell repertoires in COVID-19. The wider study: The samples span acute and convalescent COVID-19 from the United States, Italy and Spain. PBMCs, B-cell-depleted T cells, or T cells were the source of the cDNA or gDNA that made up the material.

The authors' processing: Reference gene primers were amplified, and this amplification served to estimate nucleated cell counts. Data came from immunoSEQ multiplex PCR; TCRdb stores just in-frame clones and leaves some out. Clone size and V and J calls were adopted from that table, with D and trimming inferred from the DNA. The sample lists 150,000 to 200,000 clones, roughly nine tenths occurring once. The CDR3 runs to 15 residues. Germline V lookup: CDR1 MRHNA, CDR2 SNTAGT. Trimming took off 5 bases at V and 8 bases at J, with 18 bases between the two ends. The receptor comes from a man between 65 and 85 years old with active or convalescent COVID-19. This rearrangement joins TRBV6-4 to TRBJ1-4; D is ambiguous. Sequenced sample: peripheral blood. CDR3 nucleotides: TGTGCCAGCAGTCAAGGAGTGTACGTGTCCGAAAAACTGTTTTTT. Translating gives CASSQGVYVSEKLFF.